This TCR beta chain was recovered during a study of PD-1 blockade in classical Hodgkin lymphoma. Study details: Patients were infused with nivolumab 3 mg/kg every 2 weeks.

Profiling relied on immunoSEQ multiplex PCR, and the TCRdb table lists in-frame clones only, not all of them. The sample records approximately 18,000 clones, about 66% being singletons. All trial patients relapsed after autologous stem cell transplantation. Study-level points and caveats: Compared with healthy donors, newly diagnosed patients reportedly showed lower baseline TCR diversity. While CD8+ TCR diversity did not rise significantly by C4D1, CD4+ TCR diversity did.

V was shortened by 5 bases and J by 0 bases, with 13 bases between the two germline ends. Per germline, CDR1 SGHAT and CDR2 FQNNGV. This CDR3 has 16 residues. A note on this clone: Its antigen is as yet unknown.

The receptor was isolated from a human donor with classical Hodgkin lymphoma. The chain uses TRBV11-2 and TRBJ1-4; tentatively, D is TRBD1 (6 bases). Material: peripheral blood mononuclear cells (PBMCs), obtained before the second cycle of nivolumab. The CDR3 DNA is TGTGCCAGCAGCGTAGGACAGTCTACAACTAATGAAAAACTGTTTTTT. Its protein is CASSVGQSTTNEKLFF.